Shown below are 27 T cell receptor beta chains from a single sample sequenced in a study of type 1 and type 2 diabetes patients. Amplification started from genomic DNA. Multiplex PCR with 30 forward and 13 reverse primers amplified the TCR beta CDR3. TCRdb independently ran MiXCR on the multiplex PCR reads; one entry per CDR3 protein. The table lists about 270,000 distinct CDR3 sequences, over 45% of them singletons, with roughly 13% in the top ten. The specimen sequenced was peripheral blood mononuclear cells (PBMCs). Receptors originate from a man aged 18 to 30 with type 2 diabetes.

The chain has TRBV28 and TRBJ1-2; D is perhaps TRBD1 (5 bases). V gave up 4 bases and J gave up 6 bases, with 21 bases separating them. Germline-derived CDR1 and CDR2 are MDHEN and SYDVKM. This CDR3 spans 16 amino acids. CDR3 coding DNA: TGTGCCAGCAGTTCGATGGACGGACCGGGGGTTCATGGCTACACCTTC. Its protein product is CASSSMDGPGVHGYTF.

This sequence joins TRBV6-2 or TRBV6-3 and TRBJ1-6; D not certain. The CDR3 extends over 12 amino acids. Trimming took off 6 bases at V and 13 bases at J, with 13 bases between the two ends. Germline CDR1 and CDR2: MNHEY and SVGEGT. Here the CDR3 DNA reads TGTGCCAGCAGCACCGGGCCGGGGCCCCTCCACTTT. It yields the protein CASSTGPGPLHF.

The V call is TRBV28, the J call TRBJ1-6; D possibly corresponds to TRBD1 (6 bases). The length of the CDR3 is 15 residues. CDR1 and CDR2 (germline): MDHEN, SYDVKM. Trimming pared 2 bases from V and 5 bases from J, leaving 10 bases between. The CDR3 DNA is TGTGCCAGCAGTTTAGGGCACAGGGATAATTCACCCCTCCACTTT. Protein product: CASSLGHRDNSPLHF.

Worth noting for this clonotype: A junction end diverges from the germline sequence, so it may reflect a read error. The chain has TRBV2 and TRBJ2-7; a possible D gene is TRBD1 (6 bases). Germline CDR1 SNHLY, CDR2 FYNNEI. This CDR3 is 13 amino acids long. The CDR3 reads CASSPTGSYEQHF. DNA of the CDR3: TGTGCCAGCAGCCCCACAGGGTCCTACGAGCAGCACTTC.

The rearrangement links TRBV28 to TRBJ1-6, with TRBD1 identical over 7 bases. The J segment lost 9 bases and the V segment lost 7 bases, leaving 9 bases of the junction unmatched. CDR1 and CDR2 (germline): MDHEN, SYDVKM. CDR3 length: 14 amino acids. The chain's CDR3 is CASNPDRETSPLHF. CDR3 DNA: TGTGCCAGCAACCCCGACAGGGAGACTTCACCCCTCCACTTT. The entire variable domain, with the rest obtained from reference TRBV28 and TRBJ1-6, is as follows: DVKVTQSSRYLVKRTGEKVFLECVQDMDHENMFWYRQDPGLGLRLIYFSYDVKMKEKGDIPEGYSVSREKKERFSLILESASTNQTSMYLCASNPDRETSPLHFGNGTRLTVT.

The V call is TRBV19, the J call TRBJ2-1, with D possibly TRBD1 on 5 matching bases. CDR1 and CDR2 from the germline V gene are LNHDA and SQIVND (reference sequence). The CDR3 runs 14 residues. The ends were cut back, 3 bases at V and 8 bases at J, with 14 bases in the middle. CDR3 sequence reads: CASSIRAGFDEQFF. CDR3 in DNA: TGTGCCAGTAGTATCCGAGCAGGGTTCGATGAGCAGTTCTTC.

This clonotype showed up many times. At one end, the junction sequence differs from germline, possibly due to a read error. As DNA, the CDR3 is TGTGCCACCAGCAGGGACCGGACGGACACCGGGGAGCTGTTTTTT. It yields the protein CATSRDRTDTGELFF. This chain links TRBV7-3 with TRBJ2-2; D is possibly TRBD1 or TRBD2 (5 bases each). This CDR3 is 15 amino acids long. From germline, CDR1 is SGHTA and CDR2 FQGTGA.

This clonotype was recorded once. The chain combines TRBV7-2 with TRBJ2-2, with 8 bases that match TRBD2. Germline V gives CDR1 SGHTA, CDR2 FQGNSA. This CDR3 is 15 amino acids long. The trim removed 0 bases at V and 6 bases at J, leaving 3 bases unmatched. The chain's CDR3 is CASSLAAGASGELFF. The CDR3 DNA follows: TGTGCCAGCAGCTTAGCAGCGGGAGCGTCCGGGGAGCTGTTTTTT.

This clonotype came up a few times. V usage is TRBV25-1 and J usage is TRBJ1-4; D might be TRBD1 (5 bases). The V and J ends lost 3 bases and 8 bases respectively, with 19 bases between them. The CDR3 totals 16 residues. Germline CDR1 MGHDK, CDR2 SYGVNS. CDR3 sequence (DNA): TGTGCCAGCAGTGACTCAAGGGGTGCAGGTCGGGAAAAACTGTTTTTT. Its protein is CASSDSRGAGREKLFF. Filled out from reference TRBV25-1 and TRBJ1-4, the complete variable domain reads EADIYQTPRYLVIGTGKKITLECSQTMGHDKMYWYQQDPGMELHLIHYSYGVNSTEKGDLSSESTVSRIRTEHFPLTLESARPSHTSQYLCASSDSRGAGREKLFFGSGTQLSVL.

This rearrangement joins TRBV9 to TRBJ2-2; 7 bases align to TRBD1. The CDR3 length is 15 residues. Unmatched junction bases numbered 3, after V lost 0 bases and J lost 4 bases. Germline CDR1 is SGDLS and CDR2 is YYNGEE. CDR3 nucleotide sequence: TGTGCCAGCAGCGTAGAGACAGGGCGCACCGGGGAGCTGTTTTTT. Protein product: CASSVETGRTGELFF.

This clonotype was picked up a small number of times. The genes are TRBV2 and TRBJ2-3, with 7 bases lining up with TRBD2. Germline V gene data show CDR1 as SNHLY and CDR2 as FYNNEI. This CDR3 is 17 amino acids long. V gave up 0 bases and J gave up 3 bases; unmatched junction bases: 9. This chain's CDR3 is CASSEALAGVGTDTQYF. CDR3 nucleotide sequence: TGTGCCAGCAGTGAAGCGCTGGCGGGAGTGGGGACAGATACGCAGTATTTT. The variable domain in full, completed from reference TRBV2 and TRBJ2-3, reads EPEVTQTPSHQVTQMGQEVILRCVPISNHLYFYWYRQILGQKVEFLVSFYNNEISEKSEIFDDQFSVERPDGSNFTLKIRSTKLEDSAMYFCASSEALAGVGTDTQYFGPGTRLTVL.

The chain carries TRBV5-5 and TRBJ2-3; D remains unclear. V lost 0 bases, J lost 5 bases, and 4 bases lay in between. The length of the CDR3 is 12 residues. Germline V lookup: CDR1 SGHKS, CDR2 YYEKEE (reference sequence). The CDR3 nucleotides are TGTGCCAGCAGCTTGGCCGAAGATACGCAGTATTTT. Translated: CASSLAEDTQYF.

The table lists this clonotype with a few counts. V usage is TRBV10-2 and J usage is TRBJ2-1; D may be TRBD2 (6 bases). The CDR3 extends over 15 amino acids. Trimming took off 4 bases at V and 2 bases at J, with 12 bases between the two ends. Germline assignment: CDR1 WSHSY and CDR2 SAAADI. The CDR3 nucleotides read TGCGCCAGCAGTGGTTCCGGGAGAACCTACAATGAGCAGTTCTTC. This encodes CASSGSGRTYNEQFF.

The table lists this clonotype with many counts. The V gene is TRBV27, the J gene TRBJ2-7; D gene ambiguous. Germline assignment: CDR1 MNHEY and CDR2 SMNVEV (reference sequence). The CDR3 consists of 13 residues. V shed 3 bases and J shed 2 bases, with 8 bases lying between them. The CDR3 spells CASSFSMAYEQYF. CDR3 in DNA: TGTGCCAGCAGTTTCTCTATGGCCTACGAGCAGTACTTC.

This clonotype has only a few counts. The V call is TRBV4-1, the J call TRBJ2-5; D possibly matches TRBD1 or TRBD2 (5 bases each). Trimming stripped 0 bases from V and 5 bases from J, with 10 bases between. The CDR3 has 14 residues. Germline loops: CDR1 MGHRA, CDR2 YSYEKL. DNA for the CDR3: TGCGCCAGCAGCCAAGATTCCAGGGAGGAGACCCAGTACTTC. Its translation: CASSQDSREETQYF.

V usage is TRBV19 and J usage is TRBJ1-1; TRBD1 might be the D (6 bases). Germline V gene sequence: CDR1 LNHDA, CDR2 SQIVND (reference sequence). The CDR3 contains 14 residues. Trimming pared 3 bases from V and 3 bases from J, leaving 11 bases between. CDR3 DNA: TGTGCCAGTAGTATCAGGGGTGGGGACACTGAAGCTTTCTTT. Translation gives CASSIRGGDTEAFF.

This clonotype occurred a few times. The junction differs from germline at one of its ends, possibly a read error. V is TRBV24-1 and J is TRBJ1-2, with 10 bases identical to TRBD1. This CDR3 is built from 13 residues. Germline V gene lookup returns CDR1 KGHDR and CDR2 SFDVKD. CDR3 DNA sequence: TGTGCCACCAGTGTCGGACAGGGGGACGGCTACGCCTTC. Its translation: CATSVGQGDGYAF.

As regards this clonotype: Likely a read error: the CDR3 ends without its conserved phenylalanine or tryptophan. DNA for the CDR3: TGTGCCAGCAGCCACCGAGGGGGAGGCGCTGAAGCTTTCTCT. Translation gives CASSHRGGGAEAFS. The rearrangement uses TRBV10-3 and TRBJ1-1; D perhaps matches TRBD1 (6 bases). There are 14 residues in the CDR3. The V gene lost 10 bases and the J gene lost 6 bases, with 21 bases spanning the gap. CDR1 is ENHRY, CDR2 SYGVKD, per germline.

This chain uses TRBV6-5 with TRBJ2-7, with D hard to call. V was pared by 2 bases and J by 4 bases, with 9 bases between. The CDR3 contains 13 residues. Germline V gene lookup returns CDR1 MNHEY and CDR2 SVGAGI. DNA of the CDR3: TGTGCCAGCAGTTACGGTTCAGAATACGAGCAGTACTTC. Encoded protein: CASSYGSEYEQYF.

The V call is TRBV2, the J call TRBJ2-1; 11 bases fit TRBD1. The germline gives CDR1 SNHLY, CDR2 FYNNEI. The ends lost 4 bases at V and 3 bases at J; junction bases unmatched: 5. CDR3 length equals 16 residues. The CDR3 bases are TGTGCCAGCAGTGGGGGACAGGGGGTAATCTACAATGAGCAGTTCTTC. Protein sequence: CASSGGQGVIYNEQFF. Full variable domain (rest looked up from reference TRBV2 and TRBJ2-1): EPEVTQTPSHQVTQMGQEVILRCVPISNHLYFYWYRQILGQKVEFLVSFYNNEISEKSEIFDDQFSVERPDGSNFTLKIRSTKLEDSAMYFCASSGGQGVIYNEQFFGPGTRLTVL.

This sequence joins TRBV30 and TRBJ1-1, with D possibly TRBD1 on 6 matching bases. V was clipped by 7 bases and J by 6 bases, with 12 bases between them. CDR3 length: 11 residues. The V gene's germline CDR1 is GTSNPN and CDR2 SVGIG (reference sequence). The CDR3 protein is CAYHREAEAFF. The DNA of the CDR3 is TGTGCCTATCACAGGGAGGCTGAAGCTTTCTTT.

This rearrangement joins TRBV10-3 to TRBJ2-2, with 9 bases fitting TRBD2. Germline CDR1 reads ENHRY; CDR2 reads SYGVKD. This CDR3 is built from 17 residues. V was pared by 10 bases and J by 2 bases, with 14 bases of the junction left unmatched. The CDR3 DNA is TGTGCCAGCCAGGCTAGCGGGAAAAATTATAACACCGGGGAGCTGTTTTTT. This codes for CASQASGKNYNTGELFF.

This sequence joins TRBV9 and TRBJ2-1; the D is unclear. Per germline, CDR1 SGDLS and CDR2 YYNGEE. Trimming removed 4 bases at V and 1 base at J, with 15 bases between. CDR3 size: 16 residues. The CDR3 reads CASSLNPKLSYNEQFF. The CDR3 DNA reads TGTGCCAGCAGCCTCAATCCAAAGCTTTCCTACAATGAGCAGTTCTTC.

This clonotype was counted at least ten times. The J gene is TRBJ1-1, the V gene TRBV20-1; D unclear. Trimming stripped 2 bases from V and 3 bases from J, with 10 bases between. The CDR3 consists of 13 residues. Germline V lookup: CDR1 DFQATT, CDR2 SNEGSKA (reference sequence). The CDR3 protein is CSARHDEYTEAFF. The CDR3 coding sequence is TGCAGTGCTAGACATGATGAGTACACTGAAGCTTTCTTT.

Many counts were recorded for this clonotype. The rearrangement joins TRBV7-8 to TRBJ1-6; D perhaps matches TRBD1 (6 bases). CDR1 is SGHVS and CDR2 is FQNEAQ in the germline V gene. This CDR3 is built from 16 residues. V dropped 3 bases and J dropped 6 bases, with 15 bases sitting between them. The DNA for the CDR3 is TGTGCCAGCAGCTTGATCGTGGGGGCGCGTAATTCACCCCTCCACTTT. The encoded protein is CASSLIVGARNSPLHF.

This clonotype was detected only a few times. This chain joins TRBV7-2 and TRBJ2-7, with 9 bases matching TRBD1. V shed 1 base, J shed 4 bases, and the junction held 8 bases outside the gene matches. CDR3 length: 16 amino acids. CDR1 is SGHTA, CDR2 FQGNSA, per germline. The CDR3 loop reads CASSLGTGTGWYEQYF. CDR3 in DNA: TGTGCCAGCAGCTTAGGGACCGGGACAGGGTGGTACGAGCAGTACTTC.

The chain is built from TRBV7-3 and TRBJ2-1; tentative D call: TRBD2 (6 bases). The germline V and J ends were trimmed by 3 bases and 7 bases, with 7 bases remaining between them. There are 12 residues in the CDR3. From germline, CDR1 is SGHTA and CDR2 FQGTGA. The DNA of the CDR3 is TGTGCCAGCAGCTTGCGGGGTAATGAGCAGTTCTTC. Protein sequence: CASSLRGNEQFF.